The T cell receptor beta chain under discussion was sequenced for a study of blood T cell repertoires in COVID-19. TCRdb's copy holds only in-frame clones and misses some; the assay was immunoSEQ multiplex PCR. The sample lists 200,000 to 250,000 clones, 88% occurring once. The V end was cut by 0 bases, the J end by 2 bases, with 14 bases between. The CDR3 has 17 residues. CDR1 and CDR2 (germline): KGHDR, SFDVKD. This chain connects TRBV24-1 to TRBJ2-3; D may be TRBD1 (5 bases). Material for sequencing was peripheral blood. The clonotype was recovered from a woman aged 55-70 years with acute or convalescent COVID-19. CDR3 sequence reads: CATSDLQGDFFTDTQYF. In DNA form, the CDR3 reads TGTGCCACCAGTGATTTGCAGGGTGACTTCTTCACAGATACGCAGTATTTT.